A single sample is the source of the 18 T cell receptor beta chains below, sequenced in a study of blood T cell repertoires in COVID-19 (dated by TCRdb to 2020 to 2021). Receptor libraries were prepared by the immunoSEQ multiplex PCR assay. TCRdb took over this immuneACCESS table, retaining in-frame rearrangements with V and J assigned. Such tables are incomplete; in checked studies, under half of the missing clones stem from an unresolved V gene, and the remainder is unexplained. The sample profile shows 200,000 to 300,000 clones; 85% to 90% of them were found once. Jointly, the top ten make up just under 1% of the sample. The sample was peripheral blood. All receptors derive from a woman between 35 and 50 years old who had recovered from COVID-19.

V usage is TRBV2 and J usage is TRBJ1-5, with 9 bases fitting TRBD1. CDR1 and CDR2 from the germline V gene are SNHLY and FYNNEI. J gave up 7 bases and V 10 bases, and 14 bases lay outside the gene matches. The CDR3 has 15 amino acids. CDR3 sequence: CATRLGTGNRQPQHF. CDR3 sequence (DNA): TGTGCCACCCGGTTGGGGACAGGGAATAGGCAGCCCCAGCATTTT. The whole variable domain, filled in from reference TRBV2 and TRBJ1-5, reads EPEVTQTPSHQVTQMGQEVILRCVPISNHLYFYWYRQILGQKVEFLVSFYNNEISEKSEIFDDQFSVERPDGSNFTLKIRSTKLEDSAMYFCATRLGTGNRQPQHFGDGTRLSIL.

This clone was counted once. V is TRBV12-3 or TRBV12-4 and J is TRBJ1-1; D call uncertain. V was shortened by 4 bases and J by 2 bases, with 8 bases between the two germline ends. This CDR3 spans 13 amino acids. The DNA of the CDR3 is TGTGCCAGCAGTTGGGCAGTAAACACTGAAGCTTTCTTT. This encodes CASSWAVNTEAFF.

This rearrangement joins TRBV18 to TRBJ1-1; TRBD1 matches at 7 bases. V lost 3 bases to trimming and J lost 2 bases; unmatched junction nucleotides: 6. Germline V gene sequence: CDR1 KGHSH, CDR2 LQKENI. CDR3 length: 15 amino acids. CDR3 coding DNA: TGTGCCAGCTCACCCCAAGGGACAGTCAACACTGAAGCTTTCTTT. Translation: CASSPQGTVNTEAFF.

The genes are TRBV4-3 and TRBJ1-4; possible D gene TRBD1, 5 bases. Trimming stripped 0 bases from V and 10 bases from J, with 15 bases between. The CDR3 consists of 15 residues. Per germline, CDR1 LGHNA and CDR2 YSLEER. The CDR3 reads CASSQEGGVWGKLFF. In DNA form, the CDR3 reads TGCGCCAGCAGCCAAGAGGGGGGGGTGTGGGGAAAACTGTTTTTT.

The chain is built from TRBV6-5 and TRBJ2-3, with 10 nucleotides matching TRBD1. With V trimmed by 5 bases and J by 6 bases, 2 bases remained unmatched. Germline CDR1 MNHEY, CDR2 SVGAGI. CDR3 length: 13 amino acids. CDR3 DNA: TGTGCCAGCAGTCCGGACAGGGGGGATACGCAGTATTTT. Encoded protein: CASSPDRGDTQYF.

The J gene is TRBJ2-5, the V gene TRBV19, with 10 bases identical to TRBD2. V dropped 4 bases and J dropped 8; count of bases not matched to a gene: 13. CDR3 length: 16 residues. Per the germline V gene, CDR1 is LNHDA and CDR2 is SQIVND (reference sequence). In DNA, the CDR3 is TGTGCCAGTAGTAGAGGACTAGCGGATACTCGGGGTACCCAGTACTTC. Translating it yields CASSRGLADTRGTQYF.

This clone was seen only a few times. This chain links TRBV4-1 with TRBJ2-1, with D hard to call. The germline V gene has CDR1 MGHRA and CDR2 YSYEKL. This CDR3 contains 13 residues. V gave up 4 bases and J gave up 6 bases, with 10 bases separating them. CDR3 region: CASSPPLGNEQFF. The DNA of the CDR3 is TGCGCCAGCAGCCCCCCCCTAGGCAATGAGCAGTTCTTC.

The chain is built from TRBV6-5 and TRBJ1-2, with 10 bases identical to TRBD1. V lost 6 bases, J lost 2 bases, and 6 bases stayed unmatched. The germline gives CDR1 MNHEY, CDR2 SVGAGI. The CDR3 totals 15 residues. CDR3 DNA: TGTGCCAGCAGAGATCCGGGACAGGGGAACTATGGCTACACCTTC. Translated: CASRDPGQGNYGYTF.

The CDR3 DNA follows: TGTGCCACCAGTGATCCAGTCCCGAATGGCTACACCTTC. Its translation: CATSDPVPNGYTF. This sequence joins TRBV24-1 and TRBJ1-2; no firm D call. Germline CDR1 reads KGHDR; CDR2 reads SFDVKD. The CDR3 has 13 residues. V was trimmed by 3 bases and J by 6 bases, leaving 10 bases between them.

This clone was counted a single time. V is TRBV5-1 and J is TRBJ2-1; 9 nucleotides line up with TRBD2. The V and J ends lost 3 bases and 3 bases, in that order; junction bases with no gene match: 4. The germline gives CDR1 SGHRS, CDR2 YFSETQ. The CDR3 sequence is 15 residues long. DNA of the CDR3: TGCGCCAGCAGCTATAGCGGGAGTAGCTACAATGAGCAGTTCTTC. Amino acid sequence: CASSYSGSSYNEQFF.

V and J are TRBV5-4 and TRBJ2-7; TRBD2 agrees at 11 bases. This CDR3 has 18 amino acids. Per the germline V gene, CDR1 is SGHNT and CDR2 is YYREEE (reference sequence). The J segment lost 3 bases and the V segment lost 2 bases, leaving 13 bases of the junction unmatched. The CDR3: CASSLVVGASGRNYEQYF. The DNA for the CDR3 is TGTGCCAGCAGCTTAGTTGTCGGGGCTAGCGGGAGGAACTACGAGCAGTACTTC.

The chain joins TRBV14 to TRBJ1-2; D unresolved. The CDR3 runs to 17 residues. The V gene's germline CDR1 is SGHDN and CDR2 FVKESK. V lost 3 bases and J lost 3, with 20 bases in between. In DNA, the CDR3 is TGTGCCAGCAGCCACAGGACGGACTACTTACCATACTATGGCTACACCTTC. Amino acids: CASSHRTDYLPYYGYTF. Based on the CDR3 plus reference TRBV14 and TRBJ1-2, the full variable domain is EAGVTQFPSHSVIEKGQTVTLRCDPISGHDNLYWYRRVMGKEIKFLLHFVKESKQDESGMPNNRFLAERTGGTYSTLKVQPAELEDSGVYFCASSHRTDYLPYYGYTFGSGTRLTVV.

The chain combines TRBV3-1 (or the pseudogene TRBV3-2) with TRBJ2-2, with D unresolved. CDR1 LGHDT and CDR2 YNNKEL come from the germline V gene (reference sequence). V shed 1 base and J shed 9 bases, with 6 bases lying between them. The CDR3 extends over 12 amino acids. CDR3 DNA sequence: TGTGCCAGCAGCCAAGCGCCTAGGGAGCTGTTTTTT. The encoded protein is CASSQAPRELFF.

This sequence joins TRBV27 and TRBJ2-3, with TRBD2 matching 9 bases. The CDR3 length is 14 residues. With 5 bases clipped from V and 3 bases from J, the junction kept 3 bases outside the gene matches. CDR1 is MNHEY, CDR2 SMNVEV, per germline (reference sequence). DNA for the CDR3: TGTGCCAGCAGTAGGCTAGCGGGAACAGATACGCAGTATTTT. Protein sequence: CASSRLAGTDTQYF.

V is TRBV9 and J is TRBJ1-1; D might be TRBD1 (5 bases). This CDR3 has 15 amino acids. V lost 0 bases, J lost 4 bases, and 13 bases lay in between. The germline gives CDR1 SGDLS, CDR2 YYNGEE. The CDR3 region is CASSVVAGGLTEAFF. The DNA for the CDR3 is TGTGCCAGCAGCGTAGTCGCCGGGGGACTCACTGAAGCTTTCTTT.

This chain uses TRBV19 with TRBJ1-2; 8 bases map to TRBD1. The CDR3 consists of 16 residues. Germline assignment: CDR1 LNHDA and CDR2 SQIVND (reference sequence). With V trimmed by 5 bases and J by 1 base, 9 bases remained unmatched. The CDR3 reads CASSPRTGSFNYGYTF. The CDR3 DNA follows: TGTGCCAGTAGTCCCCGGACAGGGAGCTTTAACTATGGCTACACCTTC.

The chain couples TRBV7-9 to TRBJ1-6; D unresolved. The CDR3 loop spans 15 amino acids. V dropped 5 bases and J dropped 0 bases, with 8 bases sitting between them. Germline lookup yields CDR1 SEHNR and CDR2 FQNEAQ (reference sequence). The CDR3: CASSPPRSYNSPLHF. As DNA, the CDR3 is TGTGCCAGCAGCCCCCCCCGCTCCTATAATTCACCCCTCCACTTT. Together with reference TRBV7-9 and TRBJ1-6, the CDR3 gives the full variable domain: DTGVSQNPRHKITKRGQNVTFRCDPISEHNRLYWYRQTLGQGPEFLTYFQNEAQLEKSRLLSDRFSAERPKGSFSTLEIQRTEQGDSAMYLCASSPPRSYNSPLHFGNGTRLTVT.

This clone was seen only once. V is TRBV25-1 and J is TRBJ1-5; no clear D. Germline V lookup: CDR1 MGHDK, CDR2 SYGVNS. V was shortened by 1 base and J by 1 base, with 8 bases between the two germline ends. The CDR3 spans 15 residues. The CDR3 DNA reads TGTGCCAGCAGTGAATCGAGTGCCAGCAATCAGCCCCAGCATTTT. Translating gives CASSESSASNQPQHF.